The source of this T cell receptor beta chain is a study of blood T cell repertoires in COVID-19. Germline lookup yields CDR1 LGHNA and CDR2 YNFKEQ. The CDR3 runs 13 residues. The V gene lost 0 bases and the J gene lost 6 bases, with 6 bases spanning the gap. The method was immunoSEQ multiplex PCR; TCRdb's version includes in-frame clones alone and lacks a portion of them. The repertoire holds 50,000 or so clones, with roughly 84% as singletons. The V and J genes are TRBV4-2 and TRBJ1-5; D gene unclear. The sequence was collected from a man aged 50-59 years with acute or convalescent COVID-19. Sequencing was carried out using peripheral blood. CDR3 nucleotide sequence: TGTGCCAGCAGCCAAGATGGCAGTCAGCCCCAGCATTTT. Translated: CASSQDGSQPQHF.